The T cell receptor (beta chain) under discussion was sequenced for a study of memory CD4+ T cells and cytomegalovirus serostatus. Study-level information: Healthy Belgian adult donors included under ten CMV-positive and about two dozen CMV-negative people.

General study findings and limits: Suggested: most of the CMV-linked TCR signature lies in CD4+ memory cells.

The assay was immunoSEQ multiplex PCR, and TCRdb's table has in-frame clones only and misses some. This sample has under 75,000 clones, with over 70% found just once. Single viable CD3+CD4+CD8-CD45RO+ cells were sorted as the memory CD4+ T cells. With respect to this clone: Antigen: not known.

Germline CDR1 is MGHDK and CDR2 is SYGVNS. The CDR3 covers 12 residues. Trimming took 8 bases from V and 9 from J; bases not matched to a gene: 6. The TCR originated in an adult in good health and CMV-seronegative. Some clones in this sample may be carry-over from other donors' samples. What was sequenced was memory CD4+ T cells from blood. The chain is built from TRBV25-1 and TRBJ1-1; 10 bases align to TRBD1. CDR3 DNA sequence: TGTGCCAGCGGGACAGGGGTCCACCAAGCTTTCTTT. Translated, it gives CASGTGVHQAFF. The variable domain in full, completed from reference TRBV25-1 and TRBJ1-1, reads EADIYQTPRYLVIGTGKKITLECSQTMGHDKMYWYQQDPGMELHLIHYSYGVNSTEKGDLSSESTVSRIRTEHFPLTLESARPSHTSQYLCASGTGVHQAFFGQGTRLTVV.